This T cell receptor (beta chain) was obtained from a study of blood T cells in healthy people across ages. The use of a sample-barcoded 5' primer and a J-beta primer mix characterized a second PCR of roughly 7 to 11 cycles. TCRdb reanalysed the 5' RACE reads using MiXCR and keeps one entry per CDR3 protein. This repertoire shows about 1.1 million distinct CDR3 sequences, less than 45% found once; its top ten account for less than 15%. The sample holds a few counts of this clonotype. Germline CDR1 reads DFQATT; CDR2 reads SNEGSKA (reference sequence). CDR3 length equals 14 residues. V was clipped by 0 bases and J by 3 bases, with 12 bases between them.

The sequence was collected from a man between 18 and 29 years old in good health. Specimen: blood. The chain employs TRBV20-1 and TRBJ2-7; possible D gene TRBD1, 6 bases. For the CDR3, the DNA is TGCAGTGCTAGAGAACAGGGTTTTTTCTACGAGCAGTACTTC. Its protein is CSAREQGFFYEQYF.